Included here is one T cell receptor beta chain sequence, with context. Antigen: not known. The data stem from a study of cytomegalovirus exposure and HLA in healthy donors. About the study: For the approximately 390 genotyped donors, 80% to 90% fell within the Caucasian-associated ancestry cluster. Findings of the study overall: In a later analysis, productive TCRs from donors in an Asian-associated ancestry cluster reportedly carried fewer N-insertions than the cohort mean. In a later analysis, TCR beta V- and J-gene trimming was associated with a missense DCLRE1C variant. In a later analysis, most CMV-associated TCR beta chains appeared HLA-restricted.

This CDR3 is 15 amino acids long. Germline V lookup: CDR1 SNHLY, CDR2 FYNNEI. V gave up 3 bases and J gave up 3 bases; unmatched junction bases: 0. Primers: 60 Vbeta forward and 13 Jbeta reverse. Assay used: immunoSEQ multiplex PCR; TCRdb lists only in-frame clones, some missing. The sample lists 170,000 or so clones, about 80% seen once, with 6.5% to 8.5% in the top ten. This receptor was identified in a man younger than 45 in good health and CMV-seropositive. The source material was PBMCs. The J gene is TRBJ2-2, the V gene TRBV2; 11 nucleotides match TRBD1. Here the CDR3 reads CASSEDRGHTGELFF. The CDR3 DNA reads TGTGCCAGCAGTGAGGACAGGGGGCACACCGGGGAGCTGTTTTTT.